A single sample is the source of the 5 T cell receptor beta chains below, sequenced in a study of cytomegalovirus exposure and HLA in healthy donors. In the PCR, 60 Vbeta and 13 Jbeta primers were used. Produced via immunoSEQ multiplex PCR; TCRdb's table is partial and in-frame only. The sample lists some 120,000 clones; approximately 81% were seen once. The sample was PBMCs. These receptors originate from a man between 18 and 35 years old in good health and CMV-seronegative.

This chain uses TRBV5-1 with TRBJ1-2, with TRBD1 matching over 10 bases. With 6 bases clipped from V and 5 bases from J, the junction kept 10 bases outside the gene matches. This CDR3 comprises 15 residues. In germline, CDR1 is SGHRS, CDR2 YFSETQ. CDR3 sequence (DNA): TGCGCCAGCACCCTGGGGACAGGGGCGGGGTATGGCTACACCTTC. Translation gives CASTLGTGAGYGYTF. The variable domain in full, with the rest retrieved from reference TRBV5-1 and TRBJ1-2, is KAGVTQTPRYLIKTRGQQVTLSCSPISGHRSVSWYQQTPGQGLQFLFEYFSETQRNKGNFPGRFSGRQFSNSRSEMNVSTLELGDSALYLCASTLGTGAGYGYTFGSGTRLTVV.

V usage is TRBV7-8 and J usage is TRBJ2-5, with TRBD2 as a possible D gene (5 bases). The last part of the DNA fits TRBJ2-7 better; the J call may be wrong. This CDR3 has 11 amino acids. Germline assignment: CDR1 SGHVS and CDR2 FQNEAQ. CDR3 residues: CASSRDYEQYF. The CDR3 DNA reads as TGTGCCAGCAGCCGGGACTACGAGCAGTACTTC.

The table lists this clone with a few counts. The chain couples TRBV28 to TRBJ1-5; 10 nucleotides align to TRBD1. Trimming cost V 6 bases and J 5 bases; bases outside gene matches: 7. Germline V gene lookup returns CDR1 MDHEN and CDR2 SYDVKM. This CDR3 region has 15 residues. The CDR3 is CASSRDRGVYQPQHF. The CDR3 DNA is TGTGCCAGCAGCCGGGACAGGGGCGTCTATCAGCCCCAGCATTTT.

V gene TRBV7-2 combines with J gene TRBJ1-6; D gene ambiguous. CDR3 length: 14 residues. The germline gives CDR1 SGHTA, CDR2 FQGNSA. V gave up 1 base and J gave up 10 bases, with 11 bases separating them. The CDR3 sequence is CASSLDGYGSPLHF. CDR3 bases: TGTGCCAGCAGCTTAGACGGGTACGGGTCACCCCTCCACTTT.

This chain connects TRBV5-4 to TRBJ2-3; 8 nucleotides match TRBD2. The trim removed 4 bases at V and 1 base at J, leaving 17 bases unmatched. CDR3 length: 19 amino acids. CDR1 and CDR2 from the germline V gene are SGHNT and YYREEE (reference sequence). CDR3 bases: TGTGCCAGCAGCCGGGGAGGGACTAGGGATCCCAGACGCACAGATACGCAGTATTTT. Translated: CASSRGGTRDPRRTDTQYF.